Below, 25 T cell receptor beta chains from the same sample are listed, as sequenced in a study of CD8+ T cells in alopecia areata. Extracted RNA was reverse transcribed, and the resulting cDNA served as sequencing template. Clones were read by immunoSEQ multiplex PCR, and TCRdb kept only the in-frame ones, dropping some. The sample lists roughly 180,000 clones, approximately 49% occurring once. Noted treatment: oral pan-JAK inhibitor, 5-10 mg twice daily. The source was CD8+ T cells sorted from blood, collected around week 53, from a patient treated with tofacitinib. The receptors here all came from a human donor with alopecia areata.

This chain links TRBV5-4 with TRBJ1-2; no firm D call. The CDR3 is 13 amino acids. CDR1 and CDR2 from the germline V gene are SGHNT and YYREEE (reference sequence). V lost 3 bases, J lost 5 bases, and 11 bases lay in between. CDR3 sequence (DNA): TGTGCCAGCAGCTATCACCGGGAGTATGGCTACACCTTC. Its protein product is CASSYHREYGYTF.

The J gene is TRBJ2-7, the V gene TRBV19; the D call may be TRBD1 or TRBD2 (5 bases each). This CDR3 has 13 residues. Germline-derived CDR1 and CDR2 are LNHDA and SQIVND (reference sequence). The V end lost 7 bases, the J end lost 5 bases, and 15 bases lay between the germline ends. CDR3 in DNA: TGTGCCAGTACTGCCGAGGGGAGTGACGAGCAGTACTTC. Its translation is CASTAEGSDEQYF.

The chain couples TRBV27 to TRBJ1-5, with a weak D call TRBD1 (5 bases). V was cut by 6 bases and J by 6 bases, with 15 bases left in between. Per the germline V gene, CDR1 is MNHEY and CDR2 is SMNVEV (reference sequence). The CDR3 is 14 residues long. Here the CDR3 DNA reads TGTGCCAGCAGGCCATGGGTCGGGGGTCAGCCCCAGCATTTT. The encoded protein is CASRPWVGGQPQHF.

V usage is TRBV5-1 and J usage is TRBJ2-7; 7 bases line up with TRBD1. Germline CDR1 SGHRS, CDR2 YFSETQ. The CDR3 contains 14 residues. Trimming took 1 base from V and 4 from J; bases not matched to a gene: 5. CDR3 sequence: CASSLRQGGYEQYF. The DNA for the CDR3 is TGCGCCAGCAGCTTGAGACAGGGTGGGTACGAGCAGTACTTC.

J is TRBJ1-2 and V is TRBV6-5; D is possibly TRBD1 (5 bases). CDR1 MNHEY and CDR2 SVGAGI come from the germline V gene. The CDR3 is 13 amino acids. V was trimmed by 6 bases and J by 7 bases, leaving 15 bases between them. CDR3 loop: CASRSGARGGYTF. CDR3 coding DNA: TGTGCCAGCAGATCCGGGGCTCGTGGTGGCTACACCTTC.

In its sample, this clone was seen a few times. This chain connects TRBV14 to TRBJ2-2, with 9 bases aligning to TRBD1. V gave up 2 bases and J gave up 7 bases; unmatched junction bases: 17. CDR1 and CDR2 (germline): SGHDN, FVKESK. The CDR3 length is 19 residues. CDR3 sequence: CASSQRPGQGSHNNGELFF. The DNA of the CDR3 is TGTGCCAGCAGCCAAAGGCCGGGACAGGGCTCCCACAATAACGGGGAGCTGTTTTTT.

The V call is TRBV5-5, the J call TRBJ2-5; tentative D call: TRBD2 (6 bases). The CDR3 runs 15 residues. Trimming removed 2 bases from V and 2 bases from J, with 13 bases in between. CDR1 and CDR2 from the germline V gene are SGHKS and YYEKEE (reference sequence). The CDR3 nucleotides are TGTGCCAGCAGCTTCTTACGGGGAGGACAAGAGACCCAGTACTTC. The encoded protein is CASSFLRGGQETQYF. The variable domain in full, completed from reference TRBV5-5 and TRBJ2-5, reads DAGVTQSPTHLIKTRGQQVTLRCSPISGHKSVSWYQQVLGQGPQFIFQYYEKEERGRGNFPDRFSARQFPNYSSELNVNALLLGDSALYLCASSFLRGGQETQYFGPGTRLLVL.

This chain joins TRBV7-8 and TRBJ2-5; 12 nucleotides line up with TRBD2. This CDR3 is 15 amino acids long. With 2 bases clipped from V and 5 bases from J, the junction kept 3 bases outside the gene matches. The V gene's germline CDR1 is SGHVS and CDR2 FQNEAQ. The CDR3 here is CASSLTSGGKETQYF. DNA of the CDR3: TGTGCCAGCAGCTTAACTAGCGGGGGGAAGGAGACCCAGTACTTC. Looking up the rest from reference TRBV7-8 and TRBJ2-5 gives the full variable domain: GAGVSQSPRYKVAKRGQDVALRCDPISGHVSLFWYQQALGQGPEFLTYFQNEAQLDKSGLPSDRFFAERPEGSVSTLKIQRTQQEDSAVYLCASSLTSGGKETQYFGPGTRLLVL.

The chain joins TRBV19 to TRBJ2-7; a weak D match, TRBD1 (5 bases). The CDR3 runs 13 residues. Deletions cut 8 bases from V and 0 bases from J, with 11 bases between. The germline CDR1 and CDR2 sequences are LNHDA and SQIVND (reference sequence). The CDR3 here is CASGFTGSYEQYF. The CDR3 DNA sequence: TGTGCCAGTGGGTTCACAGGCTCCTACGAGCAGTACTTC.

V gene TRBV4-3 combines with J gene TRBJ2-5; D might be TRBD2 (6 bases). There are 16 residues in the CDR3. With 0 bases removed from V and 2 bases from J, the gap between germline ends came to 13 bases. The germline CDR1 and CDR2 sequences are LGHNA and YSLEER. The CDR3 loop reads CASSQDNGGPQETQYF. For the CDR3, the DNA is TGCGCCAGCAGCCAAGATAACGGGGGACCTCAAGAGACCCAGTACTTC.

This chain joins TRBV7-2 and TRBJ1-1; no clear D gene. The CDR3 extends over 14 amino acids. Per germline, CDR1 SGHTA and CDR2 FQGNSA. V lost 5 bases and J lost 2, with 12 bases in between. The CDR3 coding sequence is TGTGCCAGCAGCCTTGTCGGGCCTAACACTGAAGCTTTCTTT. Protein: CASSLVGPNTEAFF.

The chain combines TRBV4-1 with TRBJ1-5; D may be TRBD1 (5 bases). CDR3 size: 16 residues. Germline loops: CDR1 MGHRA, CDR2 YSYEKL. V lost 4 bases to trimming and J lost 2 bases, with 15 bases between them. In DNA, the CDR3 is TGCGCCAGCAGCCTACAGACAGTTATTGGCAATCAGCCCCAGCATTTT. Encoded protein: CASSLQTVIGNQPQHF.

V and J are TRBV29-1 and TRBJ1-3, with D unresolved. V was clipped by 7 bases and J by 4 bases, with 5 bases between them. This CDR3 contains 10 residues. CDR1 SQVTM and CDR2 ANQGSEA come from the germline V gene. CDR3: CSAFGNTIYF. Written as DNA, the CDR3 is TGCAGCGCGTTCGGAAACACCATATATTTT.

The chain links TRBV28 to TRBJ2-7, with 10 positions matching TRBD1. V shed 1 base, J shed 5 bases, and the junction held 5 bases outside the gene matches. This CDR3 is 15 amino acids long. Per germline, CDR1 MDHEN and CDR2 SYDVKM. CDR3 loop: CASSLLGTGVHEQYF. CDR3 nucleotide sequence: TGTGCCAGCAGTTTATTAGGGACAGGGGTCCACGAGCAGTACTTC.

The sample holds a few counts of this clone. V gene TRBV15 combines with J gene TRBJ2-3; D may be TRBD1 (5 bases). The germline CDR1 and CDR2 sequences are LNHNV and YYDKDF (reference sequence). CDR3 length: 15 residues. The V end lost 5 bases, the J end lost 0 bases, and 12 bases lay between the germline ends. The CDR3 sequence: CATSATGTSTDTQYF. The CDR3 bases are TGTGCCACCAGCGCTACAGGAACTAGCACAGATACGCAGTATTTT.

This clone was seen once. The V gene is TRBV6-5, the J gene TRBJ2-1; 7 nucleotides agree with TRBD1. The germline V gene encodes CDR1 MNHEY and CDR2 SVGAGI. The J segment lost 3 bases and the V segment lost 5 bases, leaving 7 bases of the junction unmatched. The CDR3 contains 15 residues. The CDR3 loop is CASSAQTGFYNEQFF. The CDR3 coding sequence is TGTGCCAGCAGTGCCCAGACAGGGTTCTACAATGAGCAGTTCTTC.

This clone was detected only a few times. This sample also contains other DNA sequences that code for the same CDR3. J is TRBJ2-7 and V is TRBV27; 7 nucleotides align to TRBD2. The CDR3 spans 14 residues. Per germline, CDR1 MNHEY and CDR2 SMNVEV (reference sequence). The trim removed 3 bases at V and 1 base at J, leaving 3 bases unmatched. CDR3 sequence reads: CASSLLGGSYEQYF. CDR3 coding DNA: TGTGCCAGCAGTTTGTTGGGGGGGTCCTACGAGCAGTACTTC.

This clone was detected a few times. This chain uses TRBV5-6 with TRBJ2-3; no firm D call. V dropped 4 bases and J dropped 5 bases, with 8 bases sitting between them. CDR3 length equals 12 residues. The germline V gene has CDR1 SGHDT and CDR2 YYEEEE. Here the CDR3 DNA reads TGTGCCAGCAGCCAATCCGGAGATACGCAGTATTTT. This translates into CASSQSGDTQYF.

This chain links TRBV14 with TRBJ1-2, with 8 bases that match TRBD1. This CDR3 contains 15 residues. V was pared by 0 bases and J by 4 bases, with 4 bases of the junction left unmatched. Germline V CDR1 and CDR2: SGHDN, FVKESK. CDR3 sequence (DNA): TGTGCCAGCAGCCAAGATCAGGACAGGGCCTATGGCTACACCTTC. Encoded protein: CASSQDQDRAYGYTF.

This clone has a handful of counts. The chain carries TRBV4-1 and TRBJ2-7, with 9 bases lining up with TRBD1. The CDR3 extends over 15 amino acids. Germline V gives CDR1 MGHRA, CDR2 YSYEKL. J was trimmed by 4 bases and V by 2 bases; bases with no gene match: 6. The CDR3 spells CASSQRQGGSYEQYF. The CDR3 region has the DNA TGCGCCAGCAGCCAAAGACAGGGGGGATCGTACGAGCAGTACTTC.

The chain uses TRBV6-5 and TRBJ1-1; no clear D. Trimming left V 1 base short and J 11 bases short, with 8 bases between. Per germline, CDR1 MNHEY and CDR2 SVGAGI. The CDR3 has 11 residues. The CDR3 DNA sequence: TGTGCCAGCAGTTACTTAGGGATTGCTTTCTTT. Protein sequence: CASSYLGIAFF.

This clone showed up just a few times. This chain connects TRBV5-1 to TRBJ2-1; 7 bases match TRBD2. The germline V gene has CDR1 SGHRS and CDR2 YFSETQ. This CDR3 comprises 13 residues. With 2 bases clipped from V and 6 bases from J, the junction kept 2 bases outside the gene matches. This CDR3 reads CASSFWGGNEQFF. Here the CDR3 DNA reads TGCGCCAGCAGCTTCTGGGGGGGCAATGAGCAGTTCTTC.

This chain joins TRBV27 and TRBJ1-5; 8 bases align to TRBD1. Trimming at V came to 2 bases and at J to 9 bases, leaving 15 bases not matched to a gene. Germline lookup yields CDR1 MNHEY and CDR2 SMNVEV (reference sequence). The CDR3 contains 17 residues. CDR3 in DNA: TGTGCCAGCAGTTTAGGCCCCGGGACAGGATCGAAGAGGCCCCAGCATTTT. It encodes CASSLGPGTGSKRPQHF.

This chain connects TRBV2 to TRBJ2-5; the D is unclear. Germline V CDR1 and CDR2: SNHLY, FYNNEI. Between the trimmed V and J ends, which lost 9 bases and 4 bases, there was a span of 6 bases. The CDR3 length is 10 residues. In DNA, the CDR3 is TGTGCCAGGGCTCCAGAGACCCAGTACTTC. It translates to CARAPETQYF.

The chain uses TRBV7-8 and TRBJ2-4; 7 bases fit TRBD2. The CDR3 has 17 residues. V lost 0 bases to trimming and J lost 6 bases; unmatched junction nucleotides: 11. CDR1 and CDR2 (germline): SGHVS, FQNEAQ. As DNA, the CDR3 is TGTGCCAGCAGCTTAGCCGTTGGGTTGGTAGCGGGAAACATTCAGTACTTC. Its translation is CASSLAVGLVAGNIQYF.